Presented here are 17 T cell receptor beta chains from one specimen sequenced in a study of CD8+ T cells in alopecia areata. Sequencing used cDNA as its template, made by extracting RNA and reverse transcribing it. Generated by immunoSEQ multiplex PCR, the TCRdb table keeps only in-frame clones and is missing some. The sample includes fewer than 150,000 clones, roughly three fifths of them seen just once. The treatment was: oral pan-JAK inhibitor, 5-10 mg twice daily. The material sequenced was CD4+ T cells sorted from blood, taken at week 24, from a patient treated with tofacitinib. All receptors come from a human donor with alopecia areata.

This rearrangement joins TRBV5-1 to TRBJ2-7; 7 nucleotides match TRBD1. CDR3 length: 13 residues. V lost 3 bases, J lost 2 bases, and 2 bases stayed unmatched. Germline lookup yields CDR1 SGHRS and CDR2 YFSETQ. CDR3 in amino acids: CASSSGTAYEQYF. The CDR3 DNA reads TGCGCCAGCAGCTCCGGGACAGCCTACGAGCAGTACTTC.

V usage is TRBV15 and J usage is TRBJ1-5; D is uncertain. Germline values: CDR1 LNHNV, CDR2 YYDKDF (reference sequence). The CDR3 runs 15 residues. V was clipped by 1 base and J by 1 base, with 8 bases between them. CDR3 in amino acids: CATSRGWESNQPQHF. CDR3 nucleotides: TGTGCCACCAGCAGAGGATGGGAAAGCAATCAGCCCCAGCATTTT.

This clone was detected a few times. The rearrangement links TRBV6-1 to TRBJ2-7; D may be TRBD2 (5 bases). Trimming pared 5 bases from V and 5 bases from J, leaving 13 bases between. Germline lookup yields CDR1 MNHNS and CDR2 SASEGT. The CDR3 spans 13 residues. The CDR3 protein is CASSPSRFDEQYF. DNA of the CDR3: TGTGCCAGCAGTCCTAGCAGGTTTGACGAGCAGTACTTC.

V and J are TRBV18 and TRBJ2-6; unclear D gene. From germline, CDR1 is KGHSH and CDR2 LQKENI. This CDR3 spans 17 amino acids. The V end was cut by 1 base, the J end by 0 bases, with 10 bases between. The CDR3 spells CASSPRGVASGANVLTF. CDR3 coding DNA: TGTGCCAGCTCACCACGAGGAGTCGCCTCTGGGGCCAACGTCCTGACTTTC.

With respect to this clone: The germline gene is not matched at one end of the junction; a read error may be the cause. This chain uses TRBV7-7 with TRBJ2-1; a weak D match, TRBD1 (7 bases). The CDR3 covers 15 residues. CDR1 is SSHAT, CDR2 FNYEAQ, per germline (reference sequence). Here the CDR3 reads CASSPQGGTYGEQFF. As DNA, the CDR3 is TGTGCTAGCAGCCCTCAGGGGGGTACTTACGGTGAGCAGTTCTTC.

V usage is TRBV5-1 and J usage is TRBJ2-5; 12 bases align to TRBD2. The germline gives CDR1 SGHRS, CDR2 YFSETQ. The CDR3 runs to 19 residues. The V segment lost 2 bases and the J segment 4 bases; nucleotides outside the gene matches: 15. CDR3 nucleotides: TGCGCCAGCAGCTTCCAACGACTAGCGGGGGCCTCCGACATAGAGACCCAGTACTTC. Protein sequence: CASSFQRLAGASDIETQYF.

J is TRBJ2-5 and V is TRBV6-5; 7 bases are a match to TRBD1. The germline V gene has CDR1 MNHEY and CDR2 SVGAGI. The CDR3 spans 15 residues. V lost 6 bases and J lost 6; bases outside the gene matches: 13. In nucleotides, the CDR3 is TGTGCCAGCAGCCACTATCCTGCGACAGGGAAGACCCAGTACTTC. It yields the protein CASSHYPATGKTQYF.

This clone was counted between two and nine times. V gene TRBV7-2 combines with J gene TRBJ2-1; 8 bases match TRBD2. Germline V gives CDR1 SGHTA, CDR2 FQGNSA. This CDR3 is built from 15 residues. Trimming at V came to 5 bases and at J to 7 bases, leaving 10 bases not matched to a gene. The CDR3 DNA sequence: TGTGCCAGCAGCACCCCCCCGGGAGGGGTGAATGAGCAGTTCTTC. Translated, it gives CASSTPPGGVNEQFF.

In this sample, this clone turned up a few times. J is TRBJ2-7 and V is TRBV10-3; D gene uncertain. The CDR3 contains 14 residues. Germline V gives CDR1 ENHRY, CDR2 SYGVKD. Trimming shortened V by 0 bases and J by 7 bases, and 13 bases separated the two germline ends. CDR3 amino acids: CAISESRPIEEQYF. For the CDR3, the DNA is TGTGCCATCAGTGAGTCGCGCCCAATTGAAGAGCAGTACTTC.

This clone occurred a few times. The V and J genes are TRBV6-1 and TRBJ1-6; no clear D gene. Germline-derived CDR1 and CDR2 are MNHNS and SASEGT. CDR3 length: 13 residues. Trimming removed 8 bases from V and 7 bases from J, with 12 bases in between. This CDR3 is CASRFDPNSPLHF. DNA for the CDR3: TGTGCCAGCCGTTTCGACCCGAATTCACCCCTCCACTTT.

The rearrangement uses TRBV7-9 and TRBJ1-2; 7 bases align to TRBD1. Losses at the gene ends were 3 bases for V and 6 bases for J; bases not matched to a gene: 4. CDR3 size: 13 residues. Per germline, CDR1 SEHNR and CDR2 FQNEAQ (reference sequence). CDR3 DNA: TGTGCCAGCAGCTTCAGGGGGGATAATGGCTACACCTTC. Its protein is CASSFRGDNGYTF.

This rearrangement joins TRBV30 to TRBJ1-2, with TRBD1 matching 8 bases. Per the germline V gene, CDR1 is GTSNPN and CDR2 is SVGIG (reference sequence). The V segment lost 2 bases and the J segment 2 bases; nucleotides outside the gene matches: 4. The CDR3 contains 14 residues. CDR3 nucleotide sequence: TGTGCCTGGAGTTGGACAGGGAGAAACTATGGCTACACCTTC. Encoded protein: CAWSWTGRNYGYTF.

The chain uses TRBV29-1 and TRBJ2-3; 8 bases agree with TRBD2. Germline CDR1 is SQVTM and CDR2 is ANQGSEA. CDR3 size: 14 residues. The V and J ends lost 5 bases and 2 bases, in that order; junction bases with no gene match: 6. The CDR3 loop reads CSVKTSGNTDTQYF. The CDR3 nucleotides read TGCAGCGTTAAAACTAGCGGAAACACAGATACGCAGTATTTT.

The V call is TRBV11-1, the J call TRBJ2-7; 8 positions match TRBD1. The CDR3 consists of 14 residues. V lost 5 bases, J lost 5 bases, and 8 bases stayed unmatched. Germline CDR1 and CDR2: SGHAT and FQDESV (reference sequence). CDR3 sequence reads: CASSPRTGNHEQYF. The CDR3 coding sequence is TGTGCCAGCAGCCCGAGGACAGGGAACCACGAGCAGTACTTC.

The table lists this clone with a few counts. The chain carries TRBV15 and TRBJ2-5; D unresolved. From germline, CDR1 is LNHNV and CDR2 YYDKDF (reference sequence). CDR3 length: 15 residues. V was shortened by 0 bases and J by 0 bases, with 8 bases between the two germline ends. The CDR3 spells CATSRDRAYQETQYF. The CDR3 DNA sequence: TGTGCCACCAGCAGAGATCGGGCGTACCAAGAGACCCAGTACTTC.

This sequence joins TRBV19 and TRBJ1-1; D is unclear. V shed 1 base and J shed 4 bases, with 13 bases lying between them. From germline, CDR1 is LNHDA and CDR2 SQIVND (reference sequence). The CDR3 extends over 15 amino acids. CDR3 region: CASSIGYGRTTEAFF. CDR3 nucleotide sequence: TGTGCCAGTAGTATAGGCTACGGGCGGACCACTGAAGCTTTCTTT.

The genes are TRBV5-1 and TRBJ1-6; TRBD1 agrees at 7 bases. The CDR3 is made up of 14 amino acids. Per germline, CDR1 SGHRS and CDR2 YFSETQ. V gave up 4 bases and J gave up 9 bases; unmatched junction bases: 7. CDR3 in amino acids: CASSEGQRGSPLHF. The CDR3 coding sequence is TGCGCCAGCAGCGAGGGACAGAGAGGTTCACCCCTCCACTTT.